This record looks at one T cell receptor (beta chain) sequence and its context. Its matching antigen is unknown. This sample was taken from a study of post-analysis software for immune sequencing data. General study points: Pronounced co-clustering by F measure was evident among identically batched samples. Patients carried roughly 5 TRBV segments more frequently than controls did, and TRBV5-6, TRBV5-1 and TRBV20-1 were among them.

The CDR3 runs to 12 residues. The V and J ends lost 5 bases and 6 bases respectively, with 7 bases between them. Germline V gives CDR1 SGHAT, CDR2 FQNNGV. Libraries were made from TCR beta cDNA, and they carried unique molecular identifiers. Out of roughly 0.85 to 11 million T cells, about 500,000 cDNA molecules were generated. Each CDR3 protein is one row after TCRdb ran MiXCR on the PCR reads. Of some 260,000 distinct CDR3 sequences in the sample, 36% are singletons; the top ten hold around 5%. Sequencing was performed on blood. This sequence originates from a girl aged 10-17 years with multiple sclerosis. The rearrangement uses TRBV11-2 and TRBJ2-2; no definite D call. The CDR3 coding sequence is TGTGCCAGCAGCCGAATCCCCGGGGAGCTGTTTTTT. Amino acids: CASSRIPGELFF.